The T cell receptor beta chain described here comes from a study of breast tumors, draining lymph nodes, adjacent tissues. CDR1 MNHNY and CDR2 SVGAGI come from the germline V gene (reference sequence). V lost 7 bases, J lost 6 bases, and 18 bases lay in between. This CDR3 contains 14 residues. TCRdb analysed the multiplex PCR reads with MiXCR anew, one entry per CDR3 protein. The sample records about 12,000 distinct CDR3 sequences, about 70% being singletons. Concerning this clonotype: Its antigen is not known.

Study-level results: Luminal-like breast cancer showed significantly higher tumor–nontumor repertoire similarity than basal-like. Compared with lymph nodes, tumors were less diverse; compared with nontumor tissue, more. Most tumor T cells seemingly derive from lymph node, then expand in tumor. The lymph node origin of tumor T cells was framed as consistent with a hypothesis, not demonstrated.

The chain couples TRBV6-6 to TRBJ1-2; D not certain. The receptor's source is a female donor with breast cancer. Some clones in this sample may be carry-over from other donors' samples. The specimen sequenced was tumor-adjacent breast tissue. The CDR3 here is CASTRTEQLDGYTF. CDR3 bases: TGTGCCAGCACCCGGACGGAGCAATTGGATGGCTACACCTTC.